Following are 17 T cell receptor beta chains from one sample sequenced in a study of siplizumab effects on memory and regulatory T cells. Profiling relied on immunoSEQ multiplex PCR, and the TCRdb table lists in-frame clones only, not all of them. The sample has 95,000 to 100,000 clones; about nine tenths are singletons. The source material was non-Treg CD4+ T cells sorted from blood. The receptors derive from a human donor in good health.

This chain joins TRBV18 and TRBJ2-3, with 7 positions matching TRBD2. J was trimmed by 4 bases and V by 2 bases; bases with no gene match: 0. CDR1 and CDR2 from the germline V gene are KGHSH and LQKENI. The CDR3 extends over 13 amino acids. This CDR3 reads CASSPGGADTQYF. CDR3 in DNA: TGTGCCAGCTCACCAGGGGGGGCAGATACGCAGTATTTT.

This chain uses TRBV7-2 with TRBJ2-4, with D unclear. V was cut by 5 bases and J by 2 bases, with 10 bases left in between. The CDR3 is made up of 14 amino acids. CDR1 SGHTA and CDR2 FQGNSA come from the germline V gene. The CDR3 DNA reads as TGTGCCAGCAGCCGGATGGGGACCAAAAACATTCAGTACTTC. Its protein is CASSRMGTKNIQYF.

The chain links TRBV28 to TRBJ2-1; D tentatively fits TRBD1 or TRBD2 (5 bases each). Germline CDR1 reads MDHEN; CDR2 reads SYDVKM. This CDR3 comprises 13 residues. Trimming stripped 11 bases from V and 8 bases from J, with 19 bases between. The CDR3 bases are TGTGCCGCTTCGGGGCTAGTTAGCTATGAGCAGTTCTTC. It translates to CAASGLVSYEQFF.

This chain uses TRBV27 with TRBJ2-5; D is undetermined. The V gene lost 2 bases and the J gene lost 2 bases, with 9 bases spanning the gap. CDR1 is MNHEY, CDR2 SMNVEV, per germline (reference sequence). The CDR3 covers 14 residues. As DNA, the CDR3 is TGTGCCAGCAGTTTAGGTACACGACAAGAGACCCAGTACTTC. This translates into CASSLGTRQETQYF.

This chain joins TRBV27 and TRBJ2-7, with D maybe TRBD2 (5 bases). Germline V CDR1 and CDR2: MNHEY, SMNVEV (reference sequence). This CDR3 is built from 15 residues. Trimming took off 2 bases at V and 0 bases at J, with 11 bases between the two ends. The CDR3 nucleotides are TGTGCCAGCAGTTTAATTGGCGGGCCCTCCTACGAGCAGTACTTC. Translating it yields CASSLIGGPSYEQYF.

The chain uses TRBV30 and TRBJ2-2; 8 positions agree with TRBD1. V was clipped by 5 bases and J by 3 bases; unmatched bases: 8. CDR1 and CDR2 from the germline V gene are GTSNPN and SVGIG (reference sequence). The CDR3 runs 15 residues. CDR3: CAWGRQGTDTGELFF. The CDR3 DNA follows: TGTGCCTGGGGTAGACAGGGGACGGACACCGGGGAGCTGTTTTTT.

The chain carries TRBV5-8 and TRBJ2-7; D perhaps matches TRBD1 (5 bases). This CDR3 is built from 14 residues. Trimming removed 1 base from V and 2 bases from J, with 10 bases in between. Looked up from germline, CDR1 is SGHTS and CDR2 is YDEGEE. The CDR3 bases are TGTGCCAGCAGCTTGACAGGACATGCCTACGAGCAGTACTTC. It yields the protein CASSLTGHAYEQYF.

The chain is built from TRBV29-1 and TRBJ2-5; possibly TRBD1 or TRBD2 for D (6 bases each). This CDR3 contains 13 residues. Trimming cost V 1 base and J 4 bases, with 10 bases left between them. Germline CDR1 SQVTM, CDR2 ANQGSEA. The CDR3 DNA reads as TGCAGCGTTGAAGTTAAGGGGGGAGAGACCCAGTACTTC. This sequence encodes CSVEVKGGETQYF. Filled out from reference TRBV29-1 and TRBJ2-5, the complete variable domain reads SAVISQKPSRDICQRGTSLTIQCQVDSQVTMMFWYRQQPGQSLTLIATANQGSEATYESGFVIDKFPISRPNLTFSTLTVSNMSPEDSSIYLCSVEVKGGETQYFGPGTRLLVL.

This chain links TRBV4-1 with TRBJ2-7, with 11 bases identical to TRBD2. The length of the CDR3 is 17 residues. V shed 3 bases and J 7 bases; nucleotides not matched to a gene: 14. Per germline, CDR1 MGHRA and CDR2 YSYEKL. The CDR3 sequence: CASSQTVTGLAEREQYF. CDR3 bases: TGCGCCAGCAGCCAGACCGTAACGGGACTAGCGGAGAGAGAGCAGTACTTC.

This sequence joins TRBV19 and TRBJ1-3; unclear D gene. The CDR3 totals 14 residues. CDR1 LNHDA and CDR2 SQIVND come from the germline V gene (reference sequence). Trimming left V 6 bases short and J 1 base short, with 10 bases between. Here the CDR3 reads CASRTTVSGNTIYF. CDR3 sequence (DNA): TGTGCCAGTAGGACGACGGTATCTGGAAACACCATATATTTT.

The chain's CDR3 is CASSRGDEQYF. DNA for the CDR3: TGTGCCAGCAGTCGGGGTGACGAGCAGTACTTC. The chain carries TRBV6-1 and TRBJ2-7; perhaps TRBD2 as D (5 bases). CDR1 and CDR2 from the germline V gene are MNHNS and SASEGT. The V gene lost 5 bases and the J gene lost 5 bases, with 7 bases spanning the gap. The CDR3 runs to 11 residues.

The CDR3 coding sequence is TGTGCCAGCAGCGGAATAAACAATGAGCAGTTCTTC. This sequence encodes CASSGINNEQFF. The gene calls are TRBV9 and TRBJ2-1; D is unclear. Trimming took off 3 bases at V and 5 bases at J, with 6 bases between the two ends. This CDR3 is 12 amino acids long. CDR1 SGDLS and CDR2 YYNGEE come from the germline V gene.

This chain connects TRBV7-9 to TRBJ2-5; 7 positions agree with TRBD1. The germline V gene encodes CDR1 SEHNR and CDR2 FQNEAQ (reference sequence). V shed 2 bases and J 1 base; nucleotides not matched to a gene: 4. The CDR3 is 15 residues long. The CDR3: CASSLLGGPQETQYF. Written as DNA, the CDR3 is TGTGCCAGCAGCTTATTAGGGGGCCCCCAAGAGACCCAGTACTTC. Combining the CDR3 with reference TRBV7-9 and TRBJ2-5 gives the whole variable domain DTGVSQNPRHKITKRGQNVTFRCDPISEHNRLYWYRQTLGQGPEFLTYFQNEAQLEKSRLLSDRFSAERPKGSFSTLEIQRTEQGDSAMYLCASSLLGGPQETQYFGPGTRLLVL.

The J gene is TRBJ1-2, the V gene TRBV18; D not certain. This CDR3 contains 16 residues. Germline lookup yields CDR1 KGHSH and CDR2 LQKENI. Trimming cost V 3 bases and J 0 bases, with 14 bases left between them. CDR3: CASSPQSAPSNYGYTF. The CDR3 coding sequence is TGTGCCAGCTCACCCCAATCCGCTCCTTCTAACTATGGCTACACCTTC.

The chain employs TRBV5-1 and TRBJ2-4, with 7 bases matching TRBD2. V lost 6 bases to trimming and J lost 8 bases; unmatched junction nucleotides: 8. Per the germline V gene, CDR1 is SGHRS and CDR2 is YFSETQ. The CDR3 is 13 amino acids. The CDR3 bases are TGCGCCAGCACCGTTGCGGGAGAGGACATTCAGTACTTC. It yields the protein CASTVAGEDIQYF.

This chain connects TRBV2 to TRBJ2-1; D is uncertain. Germline V CDR1 and CDR2: SNHLY, FYNNEI. The CDR3 spans 13 residues. V was clipped by 8 bases and J by 0 bases, with 8 bases between them. The CDR3 DNA follows: TGTGCCAGCCAAGCGAGCTCCTACAATGAGCAGTTCTTC. Translating it yields CASQASSYNEQFF.

This clone was detected only a few times. The chain has TRBV19 and TRBJ2-4, with 9 bases identical to TRBD1. The V gene's germline CDR1 is LNHDA and CDR2 SQIVND (reference sequence). The CDR3 is made up of 15 amino acids. V shed 6 bases, J shed 1 base, and the junction held 4 bases outside the gene matches. This chain's CDR3 is CASRIQGAAKNIQYF. CDR3 DNA sequence: TGTGCCAGTAGGATACAGGGGGCGGCCAAAAACATTCAGTACTTC.